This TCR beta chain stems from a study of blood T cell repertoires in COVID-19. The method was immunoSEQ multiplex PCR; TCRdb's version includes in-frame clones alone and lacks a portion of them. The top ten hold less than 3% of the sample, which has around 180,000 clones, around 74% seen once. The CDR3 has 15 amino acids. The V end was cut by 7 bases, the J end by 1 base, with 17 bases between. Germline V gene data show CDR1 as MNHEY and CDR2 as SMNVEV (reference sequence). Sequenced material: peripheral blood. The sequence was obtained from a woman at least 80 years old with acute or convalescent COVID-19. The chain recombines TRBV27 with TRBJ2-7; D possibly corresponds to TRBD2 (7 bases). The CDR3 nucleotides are TGTGCCAGCAACCGCGGGGGCGGCGAGTCCTACGAGCAGTACTTC. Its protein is CASNRGGGESYEQYF.